The 28 T cell receptor beta chains given below trace back to one sample, sequenced in a study of T cell clones after liver transplantation. Data came from immunoSEQ multiplex PCR; TCRdb stores just in-frame clones and leaves some out. The table lists roughly 100,000 clones, approximately 85% of them singletons. The sequencing used CD4+ T cells from blood, collected before liver transplant. The receptors shown here come from a human donor who received a liver transplant.

The chain carries TRBV4-2 and TRBJ2-5; D gene ambiguous. This CDR3 spans 14 amino acids. Germline V CDR1 and CDR2: LGHNA, YNFKEQ. V was pared by 5 bases and J by 3 bases, with 13 bases between. This CDR3 reads CASSEKLGKETQYF. The DNA for the CDR3 is TGTGCCAGCAGCGAAAAATTAGGGAAAGAGACCCAGTACTTC.

This clone came up once. This chain connects TRBV7-3 to TRBJ1-2, with a tentative D call TRBD1 (6 bases). The V and J ends lost 5 bases and 3 bases respectively, with 19 bases between them. Germline CDR1 and CDR2: SGHTA and FQGTGA. The CDR3 covers 16 residues. For the CDR3, the DNA is TGTGCCAGCAGCCCGGGGGGGCCCAAGGGGCACTATGGCTACACCTTC. Its translation: CASSPGGPKGHYGYTF. Together with reference TRBV7-3 and TRBJ1-2, the CDR3 gives the full variable domain: GAGVSQTPSNKVTEKGKYVELRCDPISGHTALYWYRQSLGQGPEFLIYFQGTGAADDSGLPNDRFFAVRPEGSVSTLKIQRTERGDSAVYLCASSPGGPKGHYGYTFGSGTRLTVV.

The chain combines TRBV7-8 with TRBJ1-1; D gene unclear. This CDR3 has 15 residues. Germline lookup yields CDR1 SGHVS and CDR2 FQNEAQ. V lost 4 bases to trimming and J lost 4 bases, with 16 bases between them. CDR3 residues: CASSSRTGGLTEAFF. The CDR3 DNA reads as TGTGCCAGCAGCTCGAGGACGGGAGGTCTCACTGAAGCTTTCTTT.

This clone turned up a few times. V gene TRBV11-1 combines with J gene TRBJ2-4, with 7 bases that match TRBD2. This CDR3 is built from 16 residues. The trim removed 4 bases at V and 0 bases at J, leaving 6 bases unmatched. Germline assignment: CDR1 SGHAT and CDR2 FQDESV (reference sequence). The CDR3 DNA is TGTGCCAGCAGCTCCCGACTAGCTTCAGCCAAAAACATTCAGTACTTC. Translated, it gives CASSSRLASAKNIQYF.

This clone was recorded once. The chain carries TRBV29-1 and TRBJ2-1; 8 bases fit TRBD2. From germline, CDR1 is SQVTM and CDR2 ANQGSEA. The V and J ends lost 5 bases and 4 bases, in that order; junction bases with no gene match: 7. The CDR3 contains 14 residues. CDR3 nucleotide sequence: TGCAGCGTTAATAGCGGGAAGAATTACAATGAGCAGTTCTTC. This gives the protein CSVNSGKNYNEQFF.

Here the CDR3 DNA reads TGCGCCAGCAGTAGGACAGGGGATTCACCCCTCCACTTT. This translates into CASSRTGDSPLHF. V and J are TRBV5-1 and TRBJ1-6, with 9 bases aligning to TRBD1. With V trimmed by 5 bases and J by 8 bases, 2 bases remained unmatched. The CDR3 runs to 13 residues. Germline assignment: CDR1 SGHRS and CDR2 YFSETQ.

The V and J genes are TRBV21-1 and TRBJ2-7. TRBV21-1 is noted as a pseudogene. The CDR3 is 17 residues long. This chain's CDR3 is CASSKWGMRDRSYEQYF. CDR3 DNA: TGTGCCAGCAGCAAATGGGGAATGAGGGACCGGTCCTACGAGCAGTACTTC.

J is TRBJ1-1 and V is TRBV4-2; D not certain. The V and J ends lost 1 base and 1 base respectively, with 7 bases between them. Germline V CDR1 and CDR2: LGHNA, YNFKEQ. This CDR3 is 14 amino acids long. CDR3 protein: CASSQVSENTEAFF. The CDR3 DNA follows: TGTGCCAGCAGCCAAGTGTCGGAGAACACTGAAGCTTTCTTT.

The rearrangement joins TRBV5-1 to TRBJ1-5, with D possibly TRBD1 on 6 matching bases. The V and J ends lost 4 bases and 4 bases respectively, with 15 bases between them. The germline gives CDR1 SGHRS, CDR2 YFSETQ. There are 15 residues in the CDR3. DNA for the CDR3: TGCGCCAGCAGCGCCGGGGGCTCCACTAATCAGCCCCAGCATTTT. Residues: CASSAGGSTNQPQHF.

J is TRBJ2-7 and V is TRBV11-1, with D tentatively TRBD1 (5 bases). Trimming left V 0 bases short and J 0 bases short, with 18 bases between. Germline V gene lookup returns CDR1 SGHAT and CDR2 FQDESV (reference sequence). The CDR3 runs to 18 residues. The CDR3 region is CASSLASVGRVGSYEQYF. The CDR3 bases are TGTGCCAGCAGCTTAGCGAGCGTCGGCAGGGTTGGCTCCTACGAGCAGTACTTC.

This clone was counted between two and nine times. The chain links TRBV7-9 to TRBJ1-4, with 9 positions matching TRBD1. Germline CDR1 SEHNR, CDR2 FQNEAQ (reference sequence). CDR3 length: 19 residues. The V segment lost 6 bases and the J segment 5 bases; nucleotides outside the gene matches: 19. CDR3: CASRPPIWTGAAQNEKLFF. The DNA for the CDR3 is TGTGCCAGCAGACCCCCCATTTGGACAGGGGCCGCCCAAAATGAAAAACTGTTTTTT.

This chain joins TRBV7-8 and TRBJ1-5; TRBD1 is a possible D gene (6 bases). Germline CDR1 reads SGHVS; CDR2 reads FQNEAQ. V was shortened by 3 bases and J by 2 bases, with 11 bases between the two germline ends. The CDR3 is 15 amino acids. This chain's CDR3 is CASSFQDSRNQPQHF. The DNA of the CDR3 is TGTGCCAGCAGCTTCCAGGACAGCCGCAATCAGCCCCAGCATTTT.

V is TRBV27 and J is TRBJ2-7; tentatively, D is TRBD2 (5 bases). Germline CDR1 reads MNHEY; CDR2 reads SMNVEV (reference sequence). V gave up 3 bases and J gave up 0 bases, with 12 bases separating them. This CDR3 spans 15 amino acids. CDR3 nucleotides: TGTGCCAGCAGTTTTTCATTAGCGCGCTCCTACGAGCAGTACTTC. Its protein is CASSFSLARSYEQYF.

The V call is TRBV5-4, the J call TRBJ1-3; TRBD1 is a possible D gene (6 bases). V shed 4 bases and J shed 14 bases, with 16 bases lying between them. CDR3 length: 12 residues. Germline V gene data show CDR1 as SGHNT and CDR2 as YYREEE (reference sequence). The CDR3 DNA follows: TGTGCCAGCAGCCTACCCGGGACAATGTTATATTTT. Residues: CASSLPGTMLYF.

The chain is built from TRBV2 and TRBJ1-6; D is unresolved. Looked up from germline, CDR1 is SNHLY and CDR2 is FYNNEI. V was clipped by 4 bases and J by 0 bases, with 7 bases between them. The CDR3 is 15 amino acids. The CDR3 spells CASSAPSSYNSPLHF. The CDR3 DNA sequence: TGTGCCAGCAGTGCCCCCAGCTCCTATAATTCACCCCTCCACTTT.

The CDR3 loop is CATRDRAYEQYF. The CDR3, as DNA: TGTGCCACCCGGGACAGAGCCTACGAGCAGTACTTC. The rearrangement uses TRBV19 and TRBJ2-7; 7 bases are shared with TRBD1. Germline values: CDR1 LNHDA, CDR2 SQIVND (reference sequence). The CDR3 runs to 12 residues. V shed 10 bases and J 2 bases; nucleotides not matched to a gene: 5.

This clone was counted once. The DNA of the CDR3 is TGTGCCCGACTGCCGGGGAAAAGGACCTACGAGCAGTACTTC. It encodes CARLPGKRTYEQYF. The rearrangement joins TRBV6-5 to TRBJ2-7, with D perhaps TRBD2 (5 bases). The CDR3 has 14 residues. Trimming removed 11 bases at V and 2 bases at J, with 19 bases between. Germline loops: CDR1 MNHEY, CDR2 SVGAGI.

Only one count was recorded for this clone. The V and J genes are TRBV11-2 and TRBJ2-1; either TRBD1 or TRBD2 may fit D (5 bases each). The CDR3 runs 16 residues. V lost 1 base, J lost 2 bases, and 12 bases lay in between. Germline V gene data show CDR1 as SGHAT and CDR2 as FQNNGV. CDR3 in DNA: TGTGCCAGCAGCTTAGGAGGGGCCTTACCCTACAATGAGCAGTTCTTC. It yields the protein CASSLGGALPYNEQFF.

The chain couples TRBV28 to TRBJ2-7; 7 positions match TRBD1. CDR3 length: 15 amino acids. CDR1 MDHEN and CDR2 SYDVKM come from the germline V gene. The trim removed 4 bases at V and 2 bases at J, leaving 8 bases unmatched. CDR3 in amino acids: CASSSRDSFTYEQYF. CDR3 sequence (DNA): TGTGCCAGCAGTTCCCGGGACAGCTTTACCTACGAGCAGTACTTC.

The rearrangement joins TRBV7-3 to TRBJ1-1; 8 bases agree with TRBD1. Looked up from germline, CDR1 is SGHTA and CDR2 is FQGTGA. Trimming removed 4 bases from V and 4 bases from J; junction bases left unmatched: 8. CDR3 length: 15 amino acids. The CDR3 sequence: CASSSGQGQGTEAFF. In nucleotides, the CDR3 is TGTGCCAGCAGCTCCGGACAGGGTCAAGGCACTGAAGCTTTCTTT.

This chain uses TRBV5-6 with TRBJ2-2; 12 positions match TRBD2. The CDR3 runs to 18 residues. CDR1 and CDR2 (germline): SGHDT, YYEEEE. The V gene end was trimmed by 5 bases and the J gene end by 0 bases; junction bases not matched to a gene: 8. CDR3 DNA sequence: TGTGCCAGCAGACCGACTAGCGGGGGTCCTACGAACACCGGGGAGCTGTTTTTT. Protein product: CASRPTSGGPTNTGELFF.

This sequence joins TRBV5-1 and TRBJ2-3; 11 positions match TRBD2. The CDR3 length is 16 residues. Looked up from germline, CDR1 is SGHRS and CDR2 is YFSETQ. V shed 4 bases, J shed 1 base, and the junction held 5 bases outside the gene matches. CDR3: CASSTRGLAGTDTQYF. DNA of the CDR3: TGCGCCAGCAGCACACGGGGACTAGCGGGCACAGATACGCAGTATTTT.

V usage is TRBV29-1 and J usage is TRBJ2-3; TRBD1 is a possible D gene (7 bases). The CDR3 extends over 15 amino acids. The V gene lost 5 bases and the J gene lost 2 bases, with 17 bases spanning the gap. Germline-derived CDR1 and CDR2 are SQVTM and ANQGSEA. CDR3 bases: TGCAGCGTTCTAGGGGCGGGACAGCCCACAGATACGCAGTATTTT. It yields the protein CSVLGAGQPTDTQYF.

The rearrangement links TRBV9 to TRBJ2-7; tentative D call: TRBD1 (5 bases). The CDR3 extends over 15 amino acids. The germline V and J ends were trimmed by 1 base and 2 bases, with 13 bases remaining between them. Germline CDR1 and CDR2: SGDLS and YYNGEE. CDR3 protein: CASSVSFGRAYEQYF. Here the CDR3 DNA reads TGTGCCAGCAGCGTAAGTTTCGGCAGGGCCTACGAGCAGTACTTC.

The rearrangement links TRBV6-1 to TRBJ2-7, with D tentatively TRBD1 (6 bases). Trimming took off 6 bases at V and 1 base at J, with 16 bases between the two ends. Germline V gene data show CDR1 as MNHNS and CDR2 as SASEGT. This CDR3 is 15 amino acids long. DNA of the CDR3: TGTGCCAGCAGGGACCCCGGGACAAGTTCCTACGAGCAGTACTTC. It codes for CASRDPGTSSYEQYF.

The CDR3 DNA reads TGTGCCAGCAGTCCTGTCGGGGGAGGGACAGATACGCAGTATTTT. Its protein is CASSPVGGGTDTQYF. The chain is built from TRBV13 and TRBJ2-3; TRBD2 matches at 7 bases. CDR3 length equals 15 residues. CDR1 is PRHDT, CDR2 FYEKMQ, per germline (reference sequence). Unmatched junction bases numbered 9, after V lost 6 bases and J lost 3 bases.

V and J are TRBV13 and TRBJ2-2; a weak D match, TRBD2 (6 bases). This CDR3 contains 13 residues. Germline V gene sequence: CDR1 PRHDT, CDR2 FYEKMQ (reference sequence). The V end lost 3 bases, the J end lost 5 bases, and 7 bases lay between the germline ends. CDR3 DNA: TGTGCCAGCAGCTTGGGGGGTACCGGGGAGCTGTTTTTT. As protein: CASSLGGTGELFF.

The rearrangement uses TRBV27 and TRBJ2-1; 11 nucleotides align to TRBD2. This CDR3 comprises 15 residues. V gave up 3 bases and J gave up 11 bases; unmatched junction bases: 9. Germline assignment: CDR1 MNHEY and CDR2 SMNVEV (reference sequence). DNA of the CDR3: TGTGCCAGCAGTTTGACTAGCGGGACCCCGGGGAAGCAGTTCTTC. Translation gives CASSLTSGTPGKQFF.